Listed below are T cell receptor beta chains from one sample, sequenced in a study of T cells in Graves' hyperthyroidism and ophthalmopathy. TCRdb redid the calling of the multiplex PCR reads with MiXCR, one entry per CDR3 protein. The sample carries around 350,000 distinct CDR3 sequences, under 15% recorded once. Sequenced sample: blood. These receptors all come from a woman younger than 30 with Graves' hyperthyroidism. Both conserved end residues are part of each CDR3. Each record gives: J gene, V gene, D gene, clone size, CDR3 protein, CDR3 DNA. A D gene is named only where the DNA matches it firmly. Size is omitted from some rows. Given values are once, few, many or a class for expanded clones.

>TRBJ2-7|TRBV18|TRBD2|many
CASSPGTSGPEQYF
TGTGCCAGCTCTCCAGGGACTAGCGGGCCCGAGCAGTACTTC
>TRBJ2-3|TRBV4-2|NA|few
CASSQERGGGGTDTQYF
TGTGCCAGCAGCCAAGAAAGAGGGGGAGGGGGCACAGATACGCAGTATTTT
>TRBJ1-1|TRBV6-1|TRBD1|few
CASSEGTTGMNTEAFF
TGTGCCAGCAGTGAAGGGACGACAGGGATGAACACTGAAGCTTTCTTT
>TRBJ1-5|TRBV6-2/TRBV6-3|NA|NA
CASIRTSLWEGSNQPQHF
TGTGCCAGCATCCGAACTTCCCTTTGGGAGGGGAGCAATCAGCCCCAGCATTTT
>TRBJ2-3|TRBV20-1|NA|many
CSALDLYTDTQYF
TGCAGTGCCCTGGACCTTTATACAGATACGCAGTATTTT
>TRBJ1-6|TRBV12-3/TRBV12-4|NA|many
CASSPRDAGDSPLHF
TGTGCCAGCAGCCCTCGTGACGCTGGCGATTCACCCCTCCACTTT
>TRBJ1-5|TRBV2|NA|many
CATSPEGHQPQHF
TGTGCCACGTCCCCGGAGGGGCATCAGCCCCAGCATTTT
>TRBJ2-2|TRBV24-1|NA|many
CATRGVTGELFF
TGTGCCACGAGGGGGGTCACCGGGGAGCTGTTTTTT
>TRBJ2-7|TRBV5-6|NA|many
CASSEHNYEQYF
TGTGCCAGCAGCGAACACAACTACGAGCAGTACTTC
>TRBJ2-7|TRBV9|TRBD1|many
CASSVDLGTGAYEQYF
TGTGCCAGCAGCGTAGATTTAGGGACAGGGGCCTACGAGCAGTACTTC
>TRBJ2-7|TRBV19|NA|NA
CASSIVLRGYGYEQYF
TGTGCCAGTAGTATAGTACTTCGGGGTTACGGCTACGAGCAGTACTTC
>TRBJ1-4|TRBV20-1|NA|NA
CSARGTTEYNEKLFF
TGCAGTGCTAGAGGAACGACGGAGTATAATGAAAAACTGTTTTTT
>TRBJ2-5|TRBV6-2/TRBV6-3|NA|NA
CASNPERRTQYF
TGTGCCAGCAATCCCGAGAGAAGGACCCAGTACTTC
>TRBJ2-5|TRBV7-2|TRBD2|NA
CASKTSGGETQYF
TGTGCCAGCAAGACTAGCGGGGGCGAGACCCAGTACTTC
>TRBJ1-6|TRBV7-9|NA|many
CASSFSGVNSPLHF
TGTGCCAGCAGCTTCTCCGGGGTGAATTCACCCCTCCACTTT
>TRBJ1-5|TRBV20-1|TRBD1|few
CSARASFGTGGQPQHF
TGCAGTGCTAGAGCCTCTTTCGGGACAGGCGGTCAGCCCCAGCATTTT
>TRBJ1-5|TRBV6-2/TRBV6-3|NA|few
CASSPRVGNQPQHF
TGTGCCAGCAGTCCCAGGGTAGGTAATCAGCCCCAGCATTTT
>TRBJ2-1|TRBV3-1|NA|NA
CASSQERQGMGEQFF
TGTGCCAGCAGCCAAGAACGGCAGGGGATGGGTGAGCAGTTCTTC